The rows below give T cell receptor beta chains drawn from one sample of a study of regulatory T cells in long-lasting Graves disease. TCRdb recomputed calls from the multiplex PCR reads with MiXCR, one row per CDR3 protein. The table lists more than 450,000 distinct CDR3 sequences, 15% to 20% of them singletons. This sample was shared with a second study, whose subject was T cells in Graves' hyperthyroidism and ophthalmopathy.

Sequencing used peripheral blood mononuclear cells (PBMCs), obtained at new diagnosis, from a patient treated with antithyroid drugs. These receptors came from a man aged 35 to 55 with Graves disease. The CDR3 runs from the conserved cysteine through the conserved F or W. The D gene is left open where the match is weak. Only some rows state a clone size, as once, few, many or a class for expanded clones.

few	14	TRBD2	TRBV19	TRBJ2-7	TGTGCCAGTAGTCCCCTAGCGGGAGCGGGGGAGCAGTACTTC	CASSPLAGAGEQYF
many	16	TRBD1	TRBV24-1	TRBJ2-1	TGTGCCACCAGTGATTCTGGACAGGGGGGGCTTAGCGAGCAGTTCTTC	CATSDSGQGGLSEQFF
many	18	TRBD1	TRBV7-9	TRBJ2-7	TGTGCCAGCAGCTTAGCGAAGACAGGGGGCTTCATCTCCTACGAGCAGTACTTC	CASSLAKTGGFISYEQYF
few	14	.	TRBV20-1	TRBJ2-1	TGCAGTGCTAGAGATTTTTTCGAAGGAAATGAGCAGTTCTTC	CSARDFFEGNEQFF
many	14	TRBD1	TRBV6-1	TRBJ2-7	TGTGCCAGCAGGCGGGGGACAGGGTCGGGCGAGCAGTACTTC	CASRRGTGSGEQYF
many	15	TRBD1	TRBV11-3	TRBJ2-3	TGTGCCAGCAGCCTCAGGGGGAGTGGCACAGATACGCAGTATTTT	CASSLRGSGTDTQYF
many	14	TRBD2	TRBV2	TRBJ2-1	TGTGCCACCTCTGGACTAGCGGGACTCAATGAGCAGTTCTTC	CATSGLAGLNEQFF
few	15	TRBD2	TRBV2	TRBJ2-5	TGTGCCAGCAGACCGGGACTAGCGGACCAAGAGACCCAGTACTTC	CASRPGLADQETQYF
many	15	.	TRBV20-1	TRBJ1-2	TGCAGTGCTATCGAGGCCTCAGGGGAGGGCTATGGCTACACCTTC	CSAIEASGEGYGYTF
few	16	TRBD2	TRBV29-1	TRBJ2-7	TGCAGCGTTGAAGTACGCTCTAGCGGGAGGACCTACGAGCAGTACTTC	CSVEVRSSGRTYEQYF
.	15	TRBD2	TRBV20-1	TRBJ2-4	TGCAGTGCTGGAGGGCAGCGGGAGAGGGAAAACATTCAGTACTTC	CSAGGQRERENIQYF
many	15	.	TRBV20-1	TRBJ1-1	TGCAGTGTCCCGCGGGGGGCGTTGATTAGTACTGAAGCTTTCTTT	CSVPRGALISTEAFF
few	16	TRBD1	TRBV5-1	TRBJ2-2	TGCGCCAGCAGCTTGGATGGGACAGGGAACACCGGGGAGCTGTTTTTT	CASSLDGTGNTGELFF
many	16	TRBD1	TRBV5-1	TRBJ2-1	TGCGCCAGCAGCCCGGGGACAGGGGACTCCTACAATGAGCAGTTCTTC	CASSPGTGDSYNEQFF
.	16	.	TRBV25-1	TRBJ2-3	TGTGCCAGCAGTGAATATTCGGGACTGGGGCTTGATACGCAGTATTTT	CASSEYSGLGLDTQYF
many	17	TRBD2	TRBV28	TRBJ2-7	TGTGCCAGCAGTTTTGGCCTTGCGGGAGCCCGCTCCTACGAGCAGTACTTC	CASSFGLAGARSYEQYF
many	13	TRBD2	TRBV6-1	TRBJ2-7	TGTGCCAGCGCACTAGCGGGAGGGTACGAGCAGTACTTC	CASALAGGYEQYF
many	15	.	TRBV5-1	TRBJ2-7	TGCGCCAGCAGCTTGGGGGCCCTCGCGGCCAACGAGCAGTACTTC	CASSLGALAANEQYF
.	11	.	TRBV29-1	TRBJ2-1	TGCAGCGTTGTGGTAGATAATGAGCAGTTCTTC	CSVVVDNEQFF